These T cell receptor beta chains were read from a single sample in a study of identical twins. Each CDR3 protein gets one entry after TCRdb re-called the 5' RACE reads with MiXCR. The data show approximately 700,000 distinct CDR3 sequences, with roughly 6% seen just once and 1.5% to 2% held by the top ten. Specimen: naive T cells sorted from blood. These receptors were taken from a man aged 18 to 30 in good health. Each CDR3 is given with its conserved first and last residue. D genes are given only for firm matches. Part of the rows lack a size; the others show once, few, many or a class for expanded clones.

j_call: TRBJ2-1; v_call: TRBV7-2; d_call: -; clone_size: few; cdr3_nt: TGTGCCAGCAGCTTAGCGCTGGGGGCCGGAAACAATGAGCAGTTCTTC; cdr3_aa: CASSLALGAGNNEQFF
j_call: TRBJ2-6; v_call: TRBV12-3/TRBV12-4; d_call: -; clone_size: few; cdr3_nt: TGTGCCAGCCGCCAGTCTGGGGCCAACGTCCTGACTTTC; cdr3_aa: CASRQSGANVLTF
j_call: TRBJ1-5; v_call: TRBV30; d_call: TRBD1; clone_size: few; cdr3_nt: TGTGCCTGGAGTGGCCCCGGGACAGATAATAGCAATCAGCCCCAGCATTTT; cdr3_aa: CAWSGPGTDNSNQPQHF
j_call: TRBJ2-2; v_call: TRBV5-1; d_call: -; clone_size: -; cdr3_nt: TGCGCCAGCAGCTCGCCGGGACTCTCTAACACCGGGGAGCTGTTTTTT; cdr3_aa: CASSSPGLSNTGELFF
j_call: TRBJ2-5; v_call: TRBV5-4; d_call: TRBD1; clone_size: -; cdr3_nt: TGTGCCAGCAGGCAAGGACAGGGGGCTGGAAACCAAGAGACCCAGTACTTC; cdr3_aa: CASRQGQGAGNQETQYF
j_call: TRBJ1-5; v_call: TRBV6-5; d_call: -; clone_size: -; cdr3_nt: TGTGCCAGCAGTTACTCGGGGAGTGATCAGCCCCAGCATTTT; cdr3_aa: CASSYSGSDQPQHF
j_call: TRBJ2-5; v_call: TRBV3-1; d_call: -; clone_size: many; cdr3_nt: TGTGCCAGCAGCCAAGGGGCGGGATTTCTTGAGACCCAGTACTTC; cdr3_aa: CASSQGAGFLETQYF
j_call: TRBJ2-3; v_call: TRBV12-3/TRBV12-4; d_call: -; clone_size: many; cdr3_nt: TGTGCCAGCAGTTCGCCCGTCACAGATACGCAGTATTTT; cdr3_aa: CASSSPVTDTQYF
j_call: TRBJ2-7; v_call: TRBV18; d_call: -; clone_size: many; cdr3_nt: TGTGCCAGCTCACCACCGACTCGGCTAGCTAGGGACGAGCAGTACTTC; cdr3_aa: CASSPPTRLARDEQYF
j_call: TRBJ2-1; v_call: TRBV3-1; d_call: TRBD2; clone_size: few; cdr3_nt: TGTGCCAGCAGCAAAGGGAGGGCAGGTGAGCAGTTCTTC; cdr3_aa: CASSKGRAGEQFF
j_call: TRBJ2-3; v_call: TRBV20-1; d_call: -; clone_size: many; cdr3_nt: TGCAGTGCTAGAGATCTGAGGGGTACTAGCACAGATACGCAGTATTTT; cdr3_aa: CSARDLRGTSTDTQYF
j_call: TRBJ1-1; v_call: TRBV11-2; d_call: -; clone_size: few; cdr3_nt: TGTGCCAGCAGCTTGAGGGGCTCAGATGAAGCTTTCTTT; cdr3_aa: CASSLRGSDEAFF